The 17 T cell receptor beta chains reported below all come from one sample, sequenced in a study of shared clonotypes between healthy human individuals. CD45RO-negative CD8 cells positively selected for CCR7 made up the naive population, which excluded terminally differentiated effector memory CD45RA+ cells. The repertoire was sequenced with immunoSEQ multiplex PCR; TCRdb's copy has only in-frame clones and lacks some. The table records nearly 2 million clones, around 96% of them present only once. Sequencing used naive CD8+ T cells sorted from blood. The receptor set was obtained from a young man in good health.

The CDR3 region has the DNA TGCGCCAGCAGCTTGGATAATCTAATCATGAACACTGAAGCTTTCTTT. Translation: CASSLDNLIMNTEAFF. V and J are TRBV5-1 and TRBJ1-1; D gene uncertain. V was shortened by 0 bases and J by 0 bases, with 12 bases between the two germline ends. This CDR3 comprises 16 residues. The germline V gene encodes CDR1 SGHRS and CDR2 YFSETQ.

The V gene is TRBV6-5, the J gene TRBJ1-4, with D possibly being TRBD1 (5 bases). CDR1 and CDR2 from the germline V gene are MNHEY and SVGAGI. V lost 5 bases to trimming and J lost 2 bases, with 12 bases between them. The CDR3 is made up of 15 amino acids. The CDR3 here is CASSRPGGTNEKLFF. In DNA form, the CDR3 reads TGTGCCAGCAGTCGTCCCGGGGGGACTAATGAAAAACTGTTTTTT.

The rearrangement links TRBV14 to TRBJ2-5; 7 bases map to TRBD1. With 1 base clipped from V and 3 bases from J, the junction kept 5 bases outside the gene matches. Per germline, CDR1 SGHDN and CDR2 FVKESK. This CDR3 has 15 residues. As DNA, the CDR3 is TGTGCCAGCAGCCAAGCGGGACAGTCTGAAGAGACCCAGTACTTC. It yields the protein CASSQAGQSEETQYF.

About this clone: One end of the junction varies from germline; a read error may be responsible. The chain carries TRBV6-1 and TRBJ1-5; D unresolved. There are 10 residues in the CDR3. Germline V gives CDR1 MNHNS, CDR2 SASEGT. Here the CDR3 DNA reads TGTGCCAGCAGCGAAGGGTCCCAGCATTTT. It translates to CASSEGSQHF.

The chain carries TRBV2 and TRBJ2-1, with TRBD2 identical over 10 bases. Germline V lookup: CDR1 SNHLY, CDR2 FYNNEI. CDR3 size: 14 residues. Trimming at V came to 5 bases and at J to 7 bases, leaving 5 bases not matched to a gene. The CDR3 DNA is TGTGCCAGCAGTTATAGCGGGGGGCCGAATGAGCAGTTCTTC. Translating it yields CASSYSGGPNEQFF.

This chain connects TRBV2 to TRBJ1-2, with D possibly TRBD1 on 5 matching bases. This CDR3 comprises 15 residues. Trimming shortened V by 0 bases and J by 6 bases, and 14 bases separated the two germline ends. Germline lookup yields CDR1 SNHLY and CDR2 FYNNEI. Here the CDR3 reads CASSEAPGGTDGYTF. In DNA form, the CDR3 reads TGTGCCAGCAGTGAAGCCCCTGGCGGGACCGATGGCTACACCTTC. Full variable domain (missing parts from reference TRBV2 and TRBJ1-2): EPEVTQTPSHQVTQMGQEVILRCVPISNHLYFYWYRQILGQKVEFLVSFYNNEISEKSEIFDDQFSVERPDGSNFTLKIRSTKLEDSAMYFCASSEAPGGTDGYTFGSGTRLTVV.

This chain connects TRBV9 to TRBJ2-7; a possible D gene is TRBD1 (6 bases). With 3 bases removed from V and 2 bases from J, the gap between germline ends came to 12 bases. The germline gives CDR1 SGDLS, CDR2 YYNGEE. The CDR3 sequence is 14 residues long. The DNA for the CDR3 is TGTGCCAGCAGCGCAGAGGGGGAAACCTACGAGCAGTACTTC. As protein: CASSAEGETYEQYF.

The chain couples TRBV5-4 to TRBJ1-2, with D possibly being TRBD1 (5 bases). V was clipped by 3 bases and J by 2 bases, with 17 bases between them. This CDR3 has 16 amino acids. Germline V gene data show CDR1 as SGHNT and CDR2 as YYREEE (reference sequence). The CDR3 region is CASSSPIGALNYGYTF. CDR3 DNA sequence: TGTGCCAGCAGCTCCCCCATCGGGGCCTTAAACTATGGCTACACCTTC.

This sequence joins TRBV4-1 and TRBJ2-1; 7 bases agree with TRBD2. Per germline, CDR1 MGHRA and CDR2 YSYEKL. With 3 bases clipped from V and 0 bases from J, the junction kept 5 bases outside the gene matches. CDR3 length: 16 residues. The CDR3 coding sequence is TGCGCCAGCAGCCACGTTAGCGGGCGCTCCTACAATGAGCAGTTCTTC. Translating gives CASSHVSGRSYNEQFF.

The V call is TRBV6-6, the J call TRBJ2-1; possible D gene TRBD2, 5 bases. The CDR3 runs to 13 residues. Trimming removed 2 bases at V and 12 bases at J, with 14 bases between. CDR1 and CDR2 from the germline V gene are MNHNY and SVGAGI (reference sequence). The CDR3 coding sequence is TGTGCCAGCAGTTACGTGGTGCCAGAGGGGCAGTTCTTC. Its translation: CASSYVVPEGQFF.

With regard to this clone: In the same sample, other DNA sequences code for this CDR3. CDR3 region: CASSLDSNQPQHF. CDR3 bases: TGTGCCAGCAGCTTAGACAGCAATCAGCCCCAGCATTTT. The chain links TRBV11-2 to TRBJ1-5; D gene unclear. Germline V gives CDR1 SGHAT, CDR2 FQNNGV. The CDR3 length is 13 residues. Trimming removed 0 bases at V and 1 base at J, with 1 base between.

The V call is TRBV9, the J call TRBJ2-7, with 8 positions matching TRBD1. After removal of 3 bases from V and 3 bases from J, the junction contained 5 bases not matched to a gene. From germline, CDR1 is SGDLS and CDR2 YYNGEE. The CDR3 is 14 residues long. CDR3 nucleotide sequence: TGTGCCAGCAGCGCGGGGGACAGGAACTACGAGCAGTACTTC. Amino acid sequence: CASSAGDRNYEQYF.

The chain joins TRBV2 to TRBJ2-3; D remains ambiguous. The CDR3 spans 13 residues. The germline gives CDR1 SNHLY, CDR2 FYNNEI. Trimming shortened V by 7 bases and J by 4 bases, and 12 bases separated the two germline ends. CDR3 sequence reads: CASTLLAADTQYF. The CDR3 region has the DNA TGTGCCAGCACCCTGTTGGCGGCAGATACGCAGTATTTT.

V gene TRBV5-1 combines with J gene TRBJ1-4, with unresolved D. The CDR3 runs to 16 residues. Germline V gene sequence: CDR1 SGHRS, CDR2 YFSETQ. V dropped 0 bases and J dropped 8 bases, with 17 bases sitting between them. This CDR3 reads CASSLALGPSDEKLFF. CDR3 sequence (DNA): TGCGCCAGCAGCTTGGCCTTAGGGCCTTCTGACGAAAAACTGTTTTTT.

The chain links TRBV6-5 to TRBJ2-3; no definite D call. From germline, CDR1 is MNHEY and CDR2 SVGAGI. The V end was cut by 2 bases, the J end by 0 bases, with 9 bases between. The CDR3 contains 15 residues. CDR3 coding DNA: TGTGCCAGCAGTTACACAAGCCTTAGCACAGATACGCAGTATTTT. It is translated as CASSYTSLSTDTQYF.

The chain carries TRBV13 and TRBJ2-1, with TRBD1 matching over 7 bases. Unmatched junction bases numbered 3, after V lost 2 bases and J lost 5 bases. Germline assignment: CDR1 PRHDT and CDR2 FYEKMQ (reference sequence). This CDR3 is built from 14 residues. The chain's CDR3 is CASSLQTGDNEQFF. CDR3 nucleotide sequence: TGTGCCAGCAGCTTACAAACAGGGGACAATGAGCAGTTCTTC.

Points on this clone: Other DNA sequences within the sample encode an identical CDR3. This chain links TRBV4-1 with TRBJ2-7, with TRBD1 matching over 10 bases. Per the germline V gene, CDR1 is MGHRA and CDR2 is YSYEKL. The CDR3 sequence is 16 residues long. The trim removed 2 bases at V and 2 bases at J, leaving 6 bases unmatched. The CDR3 bases are TGCGCCAGCAGCCAACTTACCGGGACAGGGGCCTACGAGCAGTACTTC. Its protein product is CASSQLTGTGAYEQYF.